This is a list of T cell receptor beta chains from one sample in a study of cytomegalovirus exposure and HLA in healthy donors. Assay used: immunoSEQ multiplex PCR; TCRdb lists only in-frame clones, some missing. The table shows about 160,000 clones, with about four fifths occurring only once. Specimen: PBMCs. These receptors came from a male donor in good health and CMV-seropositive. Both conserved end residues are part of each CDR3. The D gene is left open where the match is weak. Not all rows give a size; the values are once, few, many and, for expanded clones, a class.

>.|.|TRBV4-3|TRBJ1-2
TGCGCCAGCAGCCAAGGGACTAACTTAAACTATGGCTACACCTTC
CASSQGTNLNYGYTF
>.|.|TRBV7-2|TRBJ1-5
TGTGCCAGCAGCCTTAGGACGGGAGGCAATCAGCCCCAGCATTTT
CASSLRTGGNQPQHF
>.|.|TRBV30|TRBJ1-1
TGTGCCTGGAGTAAAAGGGGAACGGCTGAAGCTTTCTTT
CAWSKRGTAEAFF
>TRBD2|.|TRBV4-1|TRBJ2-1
TGCGCCAGCAGCCAATCGGCTCTAGCGGGGGGGCCGAGTGAGCAGTTCTTC
CASSQSALAGGPSEQFF
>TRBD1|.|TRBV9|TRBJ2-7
TGTGCCAGCAGCGTAGCTGGGACAGACTCCTACGAGCAGTACTTC
CASSVAGTDSYEQYF
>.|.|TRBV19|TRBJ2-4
TGTGCCAGTAGTACCGGGGGACAGAGCGTGGACAGTCAGTACTTC
CASSTGGQSVDSQYF
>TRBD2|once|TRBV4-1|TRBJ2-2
TGCGCCAGCAGCCAAGGCCCAGCGGGGGTTTCCGGGGAGCTGTTTTTT
CASSQGPAGVSGELFF
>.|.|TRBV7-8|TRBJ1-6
TGTGCCAGCAGGGCTGACGGATTTTCGGGGTCTTCACCCCTCCACTTT
CASRADGFSGSSPLHF
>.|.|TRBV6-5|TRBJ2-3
TGTGCCAGCAGTTACACAGGTACCCAGTCCACAGATACGCAGTATTTT
CASSYTGTQSTDTQYF
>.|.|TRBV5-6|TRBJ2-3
TGTGCCAGCAGCTTTGGCCAGGCCACCACAGATACGCAGTATTTT
CASSFGQATTDTQYF
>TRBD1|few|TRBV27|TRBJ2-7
TGTGCCAGCAGTTTTTCCGGGACAGGGACATACGAGCAGTACTTC
CASSFSGTGTYEQYF
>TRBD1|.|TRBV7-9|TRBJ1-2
TGTGCCAGCAGCGTAATCGGGGACAGACCGTATGGCTACACCTTC
CASSVIGDRPYGYTF
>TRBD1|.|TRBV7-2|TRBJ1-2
TGTGCCAGCAGCCCGGGGACAGCGAACTATGGCTACACCTTC
CASSPGTANYGYTF
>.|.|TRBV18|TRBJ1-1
TGTGCCAGCTCACCCTCCCAGCAGGCAAACACTGAAGCTTTCTTT
CASSPSQQANTEAFF
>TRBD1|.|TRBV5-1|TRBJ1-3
TGCGCCAGCAGGCAAGAAGGGACAGGCGACACCATATATTTT
CASRQEGTGDTIYF
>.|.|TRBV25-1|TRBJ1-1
TGTGCCAGCAGCCAGCCCGGGGTAGAGACTGAAGCTTTCTTT
CASSQPGVETEAFF
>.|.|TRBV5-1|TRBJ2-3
TGCGCCAGCAGCCCTGGACGGATGCCGGCCCGGGATACGCGGTATTTT
CASSPGRMPARDTRYF
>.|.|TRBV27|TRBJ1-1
TGTGCCAGCAGTTCCTTTCCGAACACTGAAGCTTTCTTT
CASSSFPNTEAFF
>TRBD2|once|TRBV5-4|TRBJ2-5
TGTGCCAGCAGCTCTGCCAAGCGGGAGGGCCGGGAGACCCAGTACTTC
CASSSAKREGRETQYF
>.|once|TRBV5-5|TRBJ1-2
TGTGCCAGCACCGACGGACAGCCCGGCTATGGCTACACCTTC
CASTDGQPGYGYTF
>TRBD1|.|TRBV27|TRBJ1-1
TGTGCCAGCAGTTTACGGGGCAGGGGGGTTACTGAAGCTTTCTTT
CASSLRGRGVTEAFF
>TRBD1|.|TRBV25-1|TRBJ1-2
TGTGCCAGCGGGAGGACAGGGTCCTATGGCTACACCTTC
CASGRTGSYGYTF
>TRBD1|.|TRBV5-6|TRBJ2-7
TGTGCCAGCACCTTCTACGACAGGGGAAGGGGAGTCTACGAGCAGTACTTC
CASTFYDRGRGVYEQYF
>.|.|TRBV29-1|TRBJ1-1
TGCAGCGCCATGAACACTGAAGCTTTCTTT
CSAMNTEAFF
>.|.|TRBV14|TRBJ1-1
TGTGCCAGCACCCGATTCAACGGGCGGGGGGCAGCTGAAGCTTTCTTT
CASTRFNGRGAAEAFF
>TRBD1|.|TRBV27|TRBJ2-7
TGTGCCAGCAGTTTCGCAGGGGGTTTGGAGCAGTACTTC
CASSFAGGLEQYF
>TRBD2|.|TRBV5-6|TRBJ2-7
TGTGCCAGCAGGCCTCTAGCGGGAGGGCCCTACGAGCAGTACTTC
CASRPLAGGPYEQYF
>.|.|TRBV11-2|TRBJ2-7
TGTGCCAGCAGCTTTGCTAGCTCCTACGAGCAGTACTTC
CASSFASSYEQYF
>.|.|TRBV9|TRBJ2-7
TGTGCCAGCAGCGTAGGGGGACACGGAGCCTACGAGCAGTACTTC
CASSVGGHGAYEQYF
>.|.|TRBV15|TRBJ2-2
TGTGCCACCAGCTTCTGGGTAGGGGACACCGGGGAGCTGTTTTTT
CATSFWVGDTGELFF
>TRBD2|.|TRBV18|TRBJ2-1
TGTGCCAGCTCACCACCTGGTCGGGGGGGCCGGTACAATGAGCAGTTCTTC
CASSPPGRGGRYNEQFF
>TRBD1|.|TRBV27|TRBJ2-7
TGTGCCAGCAGCTCCGGGACAGGGATTGGCGAGCAGTACTTC
CASSSGTGIGEQYF
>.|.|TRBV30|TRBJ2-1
TGTGCCTGGAGCGAACCAGCCGGTCCTACGGGAAATGAGCAGTTCTTC
CAWSEPAGPTGNEQFF
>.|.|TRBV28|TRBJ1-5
TGTGCCAGCAGTCAGGGGTATCAGCCCCAGCATTTT
CASSQGYQPQHF
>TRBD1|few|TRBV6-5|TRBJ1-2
TGTGCCAGCAGCTATAGAACAGGGGGCCATGGCTACACCTTC
CASSYRTGGHGYTF
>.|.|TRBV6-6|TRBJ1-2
TGTGCCAGCAGTTACATTGGGAGGAACTATGGCTACACCTTC
CASSYIGRNYGYTF
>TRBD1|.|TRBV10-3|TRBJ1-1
TGTGCCATCAGTGGGCCGGGACAGGGCGCTGAAGCTTTCTTT
CAISGPGQGAEAFF
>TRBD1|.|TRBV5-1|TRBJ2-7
TGCGCCAGCAGCCCCCGACAGGGATACGAGCAGTACTTC
CASSPRQGYEQYF
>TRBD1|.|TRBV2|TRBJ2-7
TGTGCCAGCAGGGGGACAGGGGAAACCTACGAGCAGTACTTC
CASRGTGETYEQYF
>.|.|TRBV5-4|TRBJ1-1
TGTGCCAGCAGCCCCCGGGGAAACACTGAAGCTTTCTTT
CASSPRGNTEAFF
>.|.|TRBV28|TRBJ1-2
TGTGCCAGCAGTTTAGGGGGGTCTACTAACTATGGCTACACCTTC
CASSLGGSTNYGYTF
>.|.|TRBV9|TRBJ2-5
TGTGCCAGCAGCGCCTCGGGTGGGGAGACCCAGTACTTC
CASSASGGETQYF